This passage covers 20 T cell receptor beta chains from one sample sequenced in a study of T cell responses to AZD1222 COVID-19 vaccine. The repertoire was sequenced with immunoSEQ multiplex PCR; TCRdb's copy has only in-frame clones and lacks some. The sample gives 89,000 or so clones, about 90% of which show up once; roughly 15% is in the top ten. Specimen: peripheral blood, collected on day 0 of AZD1222 vaccination. These receptors were obtained from an adult in good health.

V usage is TRBV7-9 and J usage is TRBJ1-6, with 7 nucleotides matching TRBD1. The length of the CDR3 is 16 residues. Germline CDR1 reads SEHNR; CDR2 reads FQNEAQ (reference sequence). V lost 5 bases, J lost 1 base, and 5 bases stayed unmatched. The CDR3 loop is CASSPKGASYNSPLHF. The CDR3 DNA sequence: TGTGCCAGCAGCCCCAAGGGGGCGTCCTATAATTCACCCCTCCACTTT.

This chain connects TRBV12-5 to TRBJ2-1; TRBD2 aligns across 9 bases. This CDR3 region has 17 residues. In germline, CDR1 is LGHNT, CDR2 FRNRAP. V lost 5 bases and J lost 2; bases outside the gene matches: 10. CDR3 sequence reads: CASGPSGASGAYNEQFF. As DNA, the CDR3 is TGTGCTAGTGGTCCGTCTGGGGCTAGCGGGGCCTACAATGAGCAGTTCTTC.

The CDR3 DNA follows: TGCGCCAGCAGCCCGGGACAGGGGTCGAACTATGGCTACACCTTC. Its protein product is CASSPGQGSNYGYTF. V and J are TRBV5-1 and TRBJ1-2, with 10 bases identical to TRBD1. CDR1 and CDR2 (germline): SGHRS, YFSETQ. The V gene end was trimmed by 4 bases and the J gene end by 2 bases; junction bases not matched to a gene: 5. CDR3 size: 15 residues. Based on the CDR3 plus reference TRBV5-1 and TRBJ1-2, the full variable domain is KAGVTQTPRYLIKTRGQQVTLSCSPISGHRSVSWYQQTPGQGLQFLFEYFSETQRNKGNFPGRFSGRQFSNSRSEMNVSTLELGDSALYLCASSPGQGSNYGYTFGSGTRLTVV.

This chain links TRBV5-1 with TRBJ1-6; perhaps TRBD1 as D (6 bases). Germline V lookup: CDR1 SGHRS, CDR2 YFSETQ. The V end lost 3 bases, the J end lost 4 bases, and 8 bases lay between the germline ends. The CDR3 is 14 amino acids. CDR3 amino acids: CASSSDSYNSPLHF. The CDR3 coding sequence is TGCGCCAGCAGCTCGGACAGTTATAATTCACCCCTCCACTTT.

V gene TRBV6-6 combines with J gene TRBJ1-6; TRBD1 is a possible D gene (5 bases). This CDR3 spans 15 amino acids. The V and J ends lost 5 bases and 11 bases respectively, with 19 bases between them. Germline CDR1 and CDR2: MNHNY and SVGAGI (reference sequence). Written as DNA, the CDR3 is TGTGCCAGCAGTCCCAGGAGGGACCAGAATACACCCCTCCACTTT. It encodes CASSPRRDQNTPLHF.

The chain carries TRBV2 and TRBJ2-3; possibly TRBD1 for D (6 bases). V shed 6 bases and J shed 0 bases, with 13 bases lying between them. The CDR3 sequence is 15 residues long. Per germline, CDR1 SNHLY and CDR2 FYNNEI. CDR3 residues: CASRKDSGSTDTQYF. DNA for the CDR3: TGTGCCAGCAGAAAGGACAGCGGAAGCACAGATACGCAGTATTTT.

The genes are TRBV5-1 and TRBJ2-2; perhaps TRBD2 as D (6 bases). The germline V and J ends were trimmed by 3 bases and 5 bases, with 8 bases remaining between them. From germline, CDR1 is SGHRS and CDR2 YFSETQ. The CDR3 loop spans 13 amino acids. CDR3 bases: TGCGCCAGCAGCTCGACTAGTACCGGGGAGCTGTTTTTT. Its translation: CASSSTSTGELFF.

The chain uses TRBV28 and TRBJ2-7; 14 bases are shared with TRBD2. The CDR3 is 16 residues long. The trim removed 5 bases at V and 6 bases at J, leaving 9 bases unmatched. The V gene's germline CDR1 is MDHEN and CDR2 SYDVKM. The CDR3 is CASSPGTSGSRSEQYF. CDR3 nucleotides: TGTGCCAGCAGTCCGGGGACTAGCGGGAGTCGGAGCGAGCAGTACTTC.

With regard to this clone: The junction differs from germline at one of its ends, possibly a read error. The V and J genes are TRBV12-5 and TRBJ2-7; D unresolved. The CDR3 length is 17 residues. From germline, CDR1 is LGHNT and CDR2 FRNRAP. DNA for the CDR3: TGTGCTAGTGGTTTGACACACCAAGGGCCCCTTTCCTCCGAGCAGTACTTC. It specifies CASGLTHQGPLSSEQYF.

The chain recombines TRBV16 with TRBJ1-2; D gene unclear. Germline CDR1 reads KGHSY; CDR2 reads FQNENV. The CDR3 is made up of 15 amino acids. The V and J ends lost 5 bases and 4 bases respectively, with 17 bases between them. This CDR3 is CASSGQTKSSYGYTF. DNA for the CDR3: TGTGCCAGCAGCGGCCAGACTAAGTCGAGCTATGGCTACACCTTC.

The CDR3 region is CASSIPSTDTQYF. The CDR3 DNA reads TGTGCCAGCAGCATTCCTAGCACAGATACGCAGTATTTT. The gene calls are TRBV7-2 and TRBJ2-3; D unclear. The ends were cut back, 5 bases at V and 0 bases at J, with 6 bases in the middle. CDR3 size: 13 residues. Germline V gives CDR1 SGHTA, CDR2 FQGNSA.

CDR3 amino acids: CASSVDPAGYNEQFF. DNA of the CDR3: TGTGCCAGCAGCGTAGACCCTGCCGGGTACAATGAGCAGTTCTTC. The rearrangement joins TRBV9 to TRBJ2-1; D is undetermined. Germline CDR1 and CDR2: SGDLS and YYNGEE. The CDR3 has 15 amino acids. Trimming cost V 0 bases and J 4 bases, with 11 bases left between them.

This rearrangement joins TRBV11-2 to TRBJ1-5; the D gene is possibly TRBD1 (5 bases). Trimming removed 5 bases from V and 9 bases from J, with 17 bases in between. The CDR3 consists of 14 residues. Germline CDR1 is SGHAT and CDR2 is FQNNGV. The CDR3 here is CASSEISAGGPQHF. The CDR3 DNA sequence: TGTGCCAGCAGCGAAATATCGGCCGGGGGGCCCCAGCATTTT.

V and J are TRBV4-2 and TRBJ1-3, with a tentative D call TRBD1 (6 bases). The germline CDR1 and CDR2 sequences are LGHNA and YNFKEQ. Trimming stripped 1 base from V and 4 bases from J, with 17 bases between. The CDR3 loop spans 17 amino acids. CDR3 sequence reads: CASSQVPTRGSGNTIYF. Here the CDR3 DNA reads TGTGCCAGCAGCCAAGTTCCAACCAGGGGTTCGGGAAACACCATATATTTT.

CDR3 protein: CASSRGQGVNQPQHF. The CDR3 bases are TGCGCCAGCAGCCGGGGACAGGGGGTCAATCAGCCCCAGCATTTT. The chain combines TRBV5-1 with TRBJ1-5; 11 bases map to TRBD1. Germline values: CDR1 SGHRS, CDR2 YFSETQ. The trim removed 4 bases at V and 3 bases at J, leaving 3 bases unmatched. The CDR3 covers 15 residues.

The rearrangement joins TRBV9 to TRBJ1-1; the D is unclear. CDR1 is SGDLS, CDR2 YYNGEE, per germline. There are 13 residues in the CDR3. Trimming removed 4 bases at V and 1 base at J, with 8 bases between. CDR3 residues: CASSSQPNTEAFF. CDR3 in DNA: TGTGCCAGCAGCTCCCAACCGAACACTGAAGCTTTCTTT.

The CDR3 nucleotides read TGTGCCAGCTCACCCGTCGTGGGGGGACACACCGGGGAGCTGTTTTTT. Protein sequence: CASSPVVGGHTGELFF. The J gene is TRBJ2-2, the V gene TRBV18, with D possibly TRBD2 on 6 matching bases. The germline V and J ends were trimmed by 3 bases and 3 bases, with 14 bases remaining between them. The CDR3 is 16 amino acids. Germline V gene data show CDR1 as KGHSH and CDR2 as LQKENI.

The chain employs TRBV5-6 and TRBJ1-2; TRBD1 matches 7 bases. The germline CDR1 and CDR2 sequences are SGHDT and YYEEEE. CDR3 length: 14 amino acids. Trimming removed 4 bases from V and 4 bases from J; junction bases left unmatched: 7. DNA for the CDR3: TGTGCCAGCAGCCCACCGGGACAGCTCTATGGCTACACCTTC. This codes for CASSPPGQLYGYTF.

This clone was counted a few times. V and J are TRBV2 and TRBJ2-1; no clear D gene. Germline CDR1 and CDR2: SNHLY and FYNNEI. The length of the CDR3 is 16 residues. The ends were cut back, 6 bases at V and 0 bases at J, with 15 bases in the middle. The CDR3 protein is CASRPRLVLSYNEQFF. CDR3 sequence (DNA): TGTGCCAGCAGACCTAGACTTGTACTCTCCTACAATGAGCAGTTCTTC.

This sequence joins TRBV24-1 and TRBJ2-2; D tentatively reads TRBD1 or TRBD2 (5 bases each). The CDR3 spans 16 residues. Looked up from germline, CDR1 is KGHDR and CDR2 is SFDVKD. Deletions cut 0 bases from V and 4 bases from J, with 11 bases between. The DNA for the CDR3 is TGTGCCACCAGTGATTTGTATCCAGGGACCACCGGGGAGCTGTTTTTT. Its protein product is CATSDLYPGTTGELFF.